The source of this T cell receptor (beta chain) is a study of T cell clones after liver transplantation. Study information: At least one year of complete immunosuppression withdrawal without enzymes over twice normal defined tolerance.

Measured with immunoSEQ multiplex PCR; TCRdb has only the in-frame clones, and not every one. The table shows roughly 50,000 clones, with about 88% occurring only once. A note on this clone: At one end the junction does not follow the germline gene, possibly because of a read error.

The CDR3 has 13 amino acids. Germline CDR1 SSHAT, CDR2 FNYEAQ (reference sequence). The chain has TRBV7-7 and TRBJ1-3; possibly TRBD1 for D (5 bases). Sequencing was performed on CD4+ T cells from blood, taken before liver transplant. The sequence was collected from a human donor who received a liver transplant. CDR3 sequence (DNA): TGTGCTAGCAGCGAAGGGGTAGGGAACACCATATATTTT. Encoded protein: CASSEGVGNTIYF.